This T cell receptor beta chain was recorded in a study of blood T cell repertoires in COVID-19. About the study: Donors in Cohort 3 who had recovered were those with two negative PCRs, healthcare professional clearance, or resolution of their symptoms. Donors in the United States, Italy and Spain gave samples during acute or convalescent COVID-19. PBMCs, B-cell-depleted T cells, or T cells provided the cDNA or gDNA that made up the material.

The CDR3 is 13 residues long. CDR1 and CDR2 from the germline V gene are LGHNA and YSLEER. V was clipped by 0 bases and J by 5 bases, with 7 bases between them. Libraries were prepared by immunoSEQ multiplex PCR; TCRdb keeps only in-frame clonotypes and omits some of them. The repertoire has over 200,000 clones, approximately 87% of them found once; the top ten carry 3.1%. This clone was observed a handful of times. Sequenced material: PBMCs or T cells enriched from blood (not recorded which). This TCR derives from a woman aged 50 to 60 in a cohort exposed to, infected with or recovered from COVID-19 (not recorded which). This chain connects TRBV4-3 to TRBJ1-2; D remains ambiguous. CDR3 in DNA: TGCGCCAGCAGCCAAGAAAGAGCGTATGGCTACACCTTC. Translation gives CASSQERAYGYTF.